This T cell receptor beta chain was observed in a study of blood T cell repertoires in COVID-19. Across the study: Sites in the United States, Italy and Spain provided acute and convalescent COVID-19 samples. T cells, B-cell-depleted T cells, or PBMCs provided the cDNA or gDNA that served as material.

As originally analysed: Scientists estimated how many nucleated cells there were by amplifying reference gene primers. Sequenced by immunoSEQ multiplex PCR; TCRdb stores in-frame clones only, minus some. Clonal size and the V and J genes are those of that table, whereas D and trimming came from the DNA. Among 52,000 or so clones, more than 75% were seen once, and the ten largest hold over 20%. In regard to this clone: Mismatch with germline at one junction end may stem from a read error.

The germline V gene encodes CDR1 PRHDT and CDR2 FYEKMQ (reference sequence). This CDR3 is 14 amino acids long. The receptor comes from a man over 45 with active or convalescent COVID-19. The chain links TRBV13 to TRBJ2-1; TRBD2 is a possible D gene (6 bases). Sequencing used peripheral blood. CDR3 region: CASGATSSYNKQFF. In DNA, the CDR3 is TGTGCCAGCGGTGCTACTAGCTCCTACAATAAGCAGTTCTTC.